This T cell receptor (beta chain) appears in the sequencing data of a study of T cell clonotyping in hematopoietic cell transplantation. The study, taken as a whole, reports: CD4 and CD8 repertoire contributions could not be separated without sorting.

A word on this clone: Its antigen remains unknown.

Data came from immunoSEQ multiplex PCR; TCRdb stores just in-frame clones and leaves some out. The sample records about 8,700 clones, around 85% being singletons. Germline V gene data show CDR1 as SGHVS and CDR2 as FQNEAQ. Trimming removed 6 bases from V and 7 bases from J, with 18 bases in between. This CDR3 comprises 14 residues. The receptor was isolated from a human patient who had an allogeneic stem cell transplant, so the T cells may come from the graft donor. The donor label of this sample is uncertain. Some clones in this sample may be carry-over from other donors' samples. Here the sequenced sample was PBMCs, taken 180 days after allogeneic stem cell transplant. This sequence joins TRBV7-8 and TRBJ1-2; D unresolved. The CDR3 here is CASSELGSVFGYTF. CDR3 bases: TGTGCCAGCAGTGAGCTCGGGTCGGTATTTGGCTACACCTTC.